The 22 T cell receptor beta chains in this list originate from one sample, sequenced in a study of blood T cell repertoires in COVID-19. The data were produced by immunoSEQ multiplex PCR, yet TCRdb's version contains in-frame clones alone and is incomplete. The sample holds 350,000 or so clones, roughly 90% seen once. Sequenced material: PBMCs or T cells enriched from blood (not recorded which). The receptors stem from a woman aged 25 to 39 who had been exposed to COVID-19.

This sequence joins TRBV5-6 and TRBJ1-5, with D possibly being TRBD1 (6 bases). CDR1 is SGHDT and CDR2 is YYEEEE in the germline V gene. Between the trimmed V and J ends, which lost 3 bases and 4 bases, there was a span of 17 bases. The CDR3 is made up of 16 amino acids. The CDR3 coding sequence is TGTGCCAGCAGCTCCGGGACAACTGAACAGAATCAGCCCCAGCATTTT. Translating it yields CASSSGTTEQNQPQHF.

This chain links TRBV5-1 with TRBJ2-1; TRBD2 agrees at 7 bases. Germline values: CDR1 SGHRS, CDR2 YFSETQ. V shed 2 bases, J shed 7 bases, and the junction held 9 bases outside the gene matches. The CDR3 loop spans 15 amino acids. In nucleotides, the CDR3 is TGCGCCAGCAGCTTTGGGGCGGGAGTGTCGAATGAGCAGTTCTTC. Its translation: CASSFGAGVSNEQFF.

V is TRBV9 and J is TRBJ2-5, with 8 bases that match TRBD2. This CDR3 region has 15 residues. The junction had 9 bases not matched to a gene; V was cut back by 4 bases and J by 4 bases. Germline-derived CDR1 and CDR2 are SGDLS and YYNGEE. The CDR3 region has the DNA TGTGCCAGCAGCCCAGGACTAGCTAACCGAGAGACCCAGTACTTC. It translates to CASSPGLANRETQYF.

The rearrangement links TRBV27 to TRBJ2-1, with no clear D. Germline V gene lookup returns CDR1 MNHEY and CDR2 SMNVEV (reference sequence). The V end was cut by 0 bases, the J end by 2 bases, with 8 bases between. The CDR3 has 15 residues. The CDR3 DNA follows: TGTGCCAGCAGTTTATCGCCAGTGGCCTACAATGAGCAGTTCTTC. Protein product: CASSLSPVAYNEQFF.

The gene calls are TRBV4-2 and TRBJ2-7, with 11 bases that match TRBD2. Germline-derived CDR1 and CDR2 are LGHNA and YNFKEQ. The CDR3 length is 16 residues. With V trimmed by 0 bases and J by 4 bases, 5 bases remained unmatched. As DNA, the CDR3 is TGTGCCAGCAGCCAAGACGGAACTAGCGGGGGATACGAGCAGTACTTC. Translated: CASSQDGTSGGYEQYF.

This clone was counted a single time. The CDR3 region has the DNA TGTGCCAGCAGCAAAAGATCGGGGACAGGGGGCAGGACCCGAGACAATGAGCAGTTCTTC. It codes for CASSKRSGTGGRTRDNEQFF. The chain joins TRBV3-1 (or the pseudogene TRBV3-2) to TRBJ2-1; 12 bases match TRBD1. The CDR3 consists of 20 residues. With V trimmed by 5 bases and J by 5 bases, 19 bases remained unmatched. In germline, CDR1 is LGHDT, CDR2 YNNKEL (reference sequence).

V and J are TRBV5-1 and TRBJ1-1, with D perhaps TRBD1 (6 bases). Trimming took 5 bases from V and 4 from J, leaving 12 bases between them. In germline, CDR1 is SGHRS, CDR2 YFSETQ. The CDR3 length is 13 residues. CDR3 sequence: CASSVGARTEAFF. The DNA of the CDR3 is TGCGCCAGCAGTGTGGGGGCGCGCACTGAAGCTTTCTTT.

V gene TRBV18 combines with J gene TRBJ2-6, with a possible D match to TRBD1 (8 bases). Germline assignment: CDR1 KGHSH and CDR2 LQKENI. V lost 3 bases and J lost 4, with 25 bases in between. The CDR3 spans 20 residues. The CDR3 region is CASSPLRSTGGETGANVLTF. As DNA, the CDR3 is TGTGCCAGCTCACCCCTCCGGTCCACAGGGGGGGAGACAGGGGCCAACGTCCTGACTTTC.

The rearrangement uses TRBV28 and TRBJ1-4; 10 nucleotides agree with TRBD1. V lost 2 bases to trimming and J lost 7 bases; unmatched junction nucleotides: 4. The V gene's germline CDR1 is MDHEN and CDR2 SYDVKM. CDR3 length equals 15 residues. DNA for the CDR3: TGTGCCAGCAGTTTAAGTGGACAGGGGGGTGAAAAACTGTTTTTT. It translates to CASSLSGQGGEKLFF.

This clone was recorded once. The rearrangement joins TRBV29-1 to TRBJ1-2; no firm D call. V was cut by 4 bases and J by 8 bases, with 17 bases left in between. This CDR3 region has 13 residues. Germline V gene data show CDR1 as SQVTM and CDR2 as ANQGSEA. CDR3 loop: CSVGRLDARGYTF. DNA for the CDR3: TGCAGCGTTGGGAGGCTGGACGCTAGGGGCTACACCTTC.

This rearrangement joins TRBV20-1 to TRBJ2-5, with unresolved D. The V and J ends lost 3 bases and 3 bases respectively, with 8 bases between them. Germline lookup yields CDR1 DFQATT and CDR2 SNEGSKA (reference sequence). The CDR3 extends over 12 amino acids. CDR3 amino acids: CSASMQEETQYF. CDR3 in DNA: TGCAGTGCTAGTATGCAGGAAGAGACCCAGTACTTC.

This clone was seen a handful of times. CDR3 protein: CASSPDRGNSPLHF. The CDR3 nucleotides are TGTGCCAGCAGCCCCGACAGGGGTAATTCACCCCTCCACTTT. The V and J genes are TRBV7-9 and TRBJ1-6; 8 positions match TRBD1. V dropped 5 bases and J dropped 6; count of bases not matched to a gene: 3. The germline gives CDR1 SEHNR, CDR2 FQNEAQ (reference sequence). The CDR3 runs 14 residues.

CDR3 residues: CASSIGNQPQHF. CDR3 in DNA: TGTGCCAGCAGCATAGGCAATCAGCCCCAGCATTTT. The rearrangement uses TRBV28 and TRBJ1-5; D call uncertain. CDR1 MDHEN and CDR2 SYDVKM come from the germline V gene. CDR3 length: 12 residues. The V end lost 6 bases, the J end lost 2 bases, and 5 bases lay between the germline ends.

This clone appeared a few times. The V gene is TRBV2, the J gene TRBJ1-6; the D gene is possibly TRBD1 (6 bases). The germline V and J ends were trimmed by 7 bases and 7 bases, with 14 bases remaining between them. Per the germline V gene, CDR1 is SNHLY and CDR2 is FYNNEI. The CDR3 is 14 residues long. This CDR3 reads CASNAGTQNSPLHF. The CDR3 nucleotides read TGTGCCAGCAATGCCGGGACACAGAATTCACCCCTCCACTTT. The variable domain in full, with the rest retrieved from reference TRBV2 and TRBJ1-6, is EPEVTQTPSHQVTQMGQEVILRCVPISNHLYFYWYRQILGQKVEFLVSFYNNEISEKSEIFDDQFSVERPDGSNFTLKIRSTKLEDSAMYFCASNAGTQNSPLHFGNGTRLTVT.

CDR3 protein: CASSLSLGAILRGLSYEQYF. The CDR3 region has the DNA TGTGCCAGCAGTTTATCCCTTGGTGCCATACTCAGGGGGCTCTCCTACGAGCAGTACTTC. The J gene is TRBJ2-7, the V gene TRBV28; 8 positions agree with TRBD1. V shed 1 base, J shed 0 bases, and the junction held 17 bases outside the gene matches. CDR1 and CDR2 from the germline V gene are MDHEN and SYDVKM. The CDR3 spans 20 residues.

The gene calls are TRBV3-1 (or the pseudogene TRBV3-2) and TRBJ2-1; D is perhaps TRBD1 (5 bases). Trimming removed 4 bases from V and 5 bases from J, with 9 bases in between. The CDR3 length is 13 residues. The V gene's germline CDR1 is LGHDT and CDR2 YNNKEL (reference sequence). The CDR3 region has the DNA TGTGCCAGCAGCCCTGACAGACACAATGAGCAGTTCTTC. Its protein is CASSPDRHNEQFF.

The chain uses TRBV5-1 and TRBJ2-7, with TRBD1 matching 10 bases. Looked up from germline, CDR1 is SGHRS and CDR2 is YFSETQ. There are 15 residues in the CDR3. With V trimmed by 4 bases and J by 6 bases, 10 bases remained unmatched. The CDR3: CASSHPTGTGVEQYF. The CDR3 DNA follows: TGCGCCAGCAGCCATCCCACCGGGACAGGGGTCGAGCAGTACTTC.

J is TRBJ1-6 and V is TRBV7-2; 8 bases agree with TRBD1. Losses at the gene ends were 2 bases for V and 7 bases for J; bases not matched to a gene: 4. Germline V CDR1 and CDR2: SGHTA, FQGNSA. There are 15 residues in the CDR3. The CDR3 protein is CASSLSTGENSPLHF. CDR3 DNA: TGTGCCAGCAGCTTATCGACAGGGGAGAATTCACCCCTCCACTTT.

This chain joins TRBV2 and TRBJ2-1; 7 positions match TRBD1. CDR3 length: 14 amino acids. The germline V gene has CDR1 SNHLY and CDR2 FYNNEI. Trimming took 6 bases from V and 3 from J; bases not matched to a gene: 5. The CDR3 nucleotides read TGTGCCAGCAGCGCCCGGGACAGCTACAATGAGCAGTTCTTC. It yields the protein CASSARDSYNEQFF.

The J gene is TRBJ1-2, the V gene TRBV28; a possible D gene is TRBD1 (6 bases). V was shortened by 8 bases and J by 7 bases, with 17 bases between the two germline ends. This CDR3 is built from 13 residues. Germline loops: CDR1 MDHEN, CDR2 SYDVKM. CDR3: CASQLGGGSGYTF. CDR3 coding DNA: TGTGCCAGCCAACTAGGGGGAGGGTCTGGCTACACCTTC.

V and J are TRBV19 and TRBJ2-2; D gene unclear. Per the germline V gene, CDR1 is LNHDA and CDR2 is SQIVND (reference sequence). V lost 0 bases to trimming and J lost 4 bases, with 3 bases between them. The CDR3 is 13 residues long. The CDR3 DNA is TGTGCCAGTAGTATAGACCTCACCGGGGAGCTGTTTTTT. Its translation: CASSIDLTGELFF.

The V gene is TRBV18, the J gene TRBJ1-3, with D hard to call. V lost 4 bases to trimming and J lost 0 bases, with 10 bases between them. Germline CDR1 is KGHSH and CDR2 is LQKENI. The CDR3 runs 15 residues. The CDR3 nucleotides read TGTGCCAGCTCACGGGAGGTGACCTCTGGAAACACCATATATTTT. Its protein product is CASSREVTSGNTIYF. The full variable domain, rest sourced from reference TRBV18 and TRBJ1-3, is NAGVMQNPRHLVRRRGQEARLRCSPMKGHSHVYWYRQLPEEGLKFMVYLQKENIIDESGMPKERFSAEFPKEGPSILRIQQVVRGDSAAYFCASSREVTSGNTIYFGEGSWLTVV.